This T cell receptor (beta chain) was identified during a study of T cell responses to AZD1222 COVID-19 vaccine. Findings and limits, study-wide: Baseline seropositivity occurred in only six AZD1222 recipients. A mostly white British donor set with more females was recruited, and clonal diversity was possibly underestimated.

Only in-frame clones appear in the TCRdb table, and some are missing; sequencing was by immunoSEQ multiplex PCR. The profile shows about 140,000 clones, 90% of them singletons. As to this clone: Its antigen remains unknown.

J was trimmed by 7 bases and V by 5 bases; bases with no gene match: 8. This CDR3 region has 14 residues. Germline-derived CDR1 and CDR2 are MNHEY and SVGAGI. The chain carries TRBV6-5 and TRBJ1-5, with 7 positions matching TRBD1. The source of this sequence is an adult in good health. The sequenced sample was peripheral blood, obtained on day 0 of AZD1222 vaccination. In DNA, the CDR3 is TGTGCCAGCAGTCAAACAGGGGCGCGGCAGCCCCAGCATTTT. Translation gives CASSQTGARQPQHF.